One and the same sample provided the 24 T cell receptor beta chains below, sequenced in a study of blood T cell repertoires in COVID-19. This table comes from immunoSEQ multiplex PCR, and its TCRdb copy is limited to in-frame clones, with some not included. The sample yields approximately 140,000 clones, 87% seen once. Sequencing was carried out using PBMCs or T cells enriched from blood (not recorded which). These TCRs come from a woman in her forties who had been exposed to COVID-19.

This sequence joins TRBV6-2 or TRBV6-3 and TRBJ1-1, with D perhaps matching TRBD1 (6 bases). The CDR3 length is 14 residues. The germline V gene encodes CDR1 MNHEY and CDR2 SVGEGT. Trimming left V 2 bases short and J 6 bases short, with 13 bases between. CDR3: CASSYVRGTAEAFF. In DNA form, the CDR3 reads TGTGCCAGCAGTTACGTCAGGGGCACGGCTGAAGCTTTCTTT.

This clone turned up a few times. The chain is built from TRBV6-5 and TRBJ1-4; D gene uncertain. The CDR3 spans 14 residues. Germline V gene sequence: CDR1 MNHEY, CDR2 SVGAGI. The germline V and J ends were trimmed by 6 bases and 0 bases, with 8 bases remaining between them. CDR3 protein: CASRSLATNEKLFF. The DNA of the CDR3 is TGTGCCAGCAGATCCTTAGCAACTAATGAAAAACTGTTTTTT.

In nucleotides, the CDR3 is TGTGCCAGCAGTTGGACAGGGGCTGTCGGGGAGCTGTTTTTT. The encoded protein is CASSWTGAVGELFF. This rearrangement joins TRBV27 to TRBJ2-2, with 9 bases that match TRBD1. Per the germline V gene, CDR1 is MNHEY and CDR2 is SMNVEV (reference sequence). There are 14 residues in the CDR3. Losses at the gene ends were 4 bases for V and 7 bases for J; bases not matched to a gene: 4.

The V call is TRBV6-2 or TRBV6-3, the J call TRBJ2-7; D is unresolved. Germline V CDR1 and CDR2: MNHEY, SVGEGT. This CDR3 is built from 16 residues. V was pared by 0 bases and J by 0 bases, with 12 bases between. The CDR3 bases are TGTGCCAGCAGTTACTCGTGGCACCCGGGCTCCTACGAGCAGTACTTC. Encoded protein: CASSYSWHPGSYEQYF.

The chain uses TRBV5-1 and TRBJ2-6; D is unresolved. This CDR3 region has 19 residues. V was shortened by 1 base and J by 0 bases, with 17 bases between the two germline ends. Germline lookup yields CDR1 SGHRS and CDR2 YFSETQ. The CDR3 region has the DNA TGCGCCAGCAGCTTGAATCTTGCGACTCTCTTCTCTGGGGCCAACGTCCTGACTTTC. It yields the protein CASSLNLATLFSGANVLTF.

CDR3 in DNA: TGTGCCAGCTCACTTGTTCCGGGACTAGCGGGCCCCCAAAGGGAGACCCAGTACTTC. It yields the protein CASSLVPGLAGPQRETQYF. V gene TRBV18 combines with J gene TRBJ2-5; 12 nucleotides match TRBD2. CDR3 length: 19 amino acids. J was trimmed by 5 bases and V by 4 bases; bases with no gene match: 17. Germline V lookup: CDR1 KGHSH, CDR2 LQKENI.

The chain uses TRBV2 and TRBJ2-7; 8 bases are a match to TRBD2. Germline CDR1 SNHLY, CDR2 FYNNEI. After removal of 8 bases from V and 2 bases from J, the junction contained 20 bases not matched to a gene. This CDR3 contains 18 residues. The CDR3 DNA sequence: TGTGCCAGCTCGACCCCCTCGGCTAGCGGGCGAAGAACCTACGAGCAGTACTTC. Residues: CASSTPSASGRRTYEQYF.

As DNA, the CDR3 is TGTGCCATCAGCCAAGACAGGGGGTATGGCTACACCTTC. This gives the protein CAISQDRGYGYTF. The chain is built from TRBV10-3 and TRBJ1-2, with 9 nucleotides matching TRBD1. Trimming cost V 6 bases and J 5 bases; bases outside gene matches: 4. The CDR3 runs 13 residues. The germline V gene has CDR1 ENHRY and CDR2 SYGVKD.

The chain employs TRBV7-9 and TRBJ1-1; a weak D match, TRBD1 (6 bases). Trimming took 7 bases from V and 3 from J, leaving 15 bases between them. The germline CDR1 and CDR2 sequences are SEHNR and FQNEAQ (reference sequence). This CDR3 region has 14 residues. CDR3 DNA sequence: TGTGCCAGCACCCCCCCTCAGGGGCACACTGAAGCTTTCTTT. Protein product: CASTPPQGHTEAFF.

This sequence joins TRBV5-1 and TRBJ2-2, with TRBD1 matching 11 bases. Germline V gives CDR1 SGHRS, CDR2 YFSETQ. The V gene end was trimmed by 3 bases and the J gene end by 5 bases; junction bases not matched to a gene: 12. The CDR3 extends over 18 amino acids. CDR3 bases: TGCGCCAGCAGCTACCCTCCGGACAGGGGGCGCGTGACCGGGGAGCTGTTTTTT. Translated: CASSYPPDRGRVTGELFF. Full variable domain (missing parts from reference TRBV5-1 and TRBJ2-2): KAGVTQTPRYLIKTRGQQVTLSCSPISGHRSVSWYQQTPGQGLQFLFEYFSETQRNKGNFPGRFSGRQFSNSRSEMNVSTLELGDSALYLCASSYPPDRGRVTGELFFGEGSRLTVL.

The V call is TRBV6-1, the J call TRBJ1-1; 9 nucleotides agree with TRBD1. Germline lookup yields CDR1 MNHNS and CDR2 SASEGT. The CDR3 has 14 amino acids. V trimming: 6 bases; J trimming: 1 base; junction bases outside the gene matches: 3. The CDR3 sequence: CASSPTGGNTEAFF. The CDR3 DNA is TGTGCCAGCAGCCCGACAGGGGGGAACACTGAAGCTTTCTTT.

The V and J genes are TRBV7-9 and TRBJ1-1, with 7 bases lining up with TRBD1. Per germline, CDR1 SEHNR and CDR2 FQNEAQ (reference sequence). The CDR3 loop spans 14 amino acids. Trimming took 6 bases from V and 4 from J; bases not matched to a gene: 8. CDR3 nucleotides: TGTGCCAGCAGGGTCGACAGGGACGGCACTGAAGCTTTCTTT. Residues: CASRVDRDGTEAFF.

This chain's CDR3 is CASFRTGVLNTEAFF. Written as DNA, the CDR3 is TGTGCCAGCTTCCGGACGGGGGTCCTTAACACTGAAGCTTTCTTT. The chain links TRBV7-8 to TRBJ1-1; D may be TRBD1 (5 bases). The CDR3 covers 15 residues. The germline V gene encodes CDR1 SGHVS and CDR2 FQNEAQ. V was clipped by 8 bases and J by 2 bases, with 18 bases between them.

The rearrangement links TRBV20-1 to TRBJ1-2; D not certain. The length of the CDR3 is 11 residues. Deletions cut 1 base from V and 6 bases from J, with 6 bases between. From germline, CDR1 is DFQATT and CDR2 SNEGSKA (reference sequence). The CDR3 sequence: CSARVQNGYTF. In DNA form, the CDR3 reads TGCAGTGCTAGAGTACAGAATGGCTACACCTTC.

The sample holds one count of this clone. The chain employs TRBV12-3 or TRBV12-4 and TRBJ1-6; TRBD1 might be the D (5 bases). The CDR3 is made up of 12 amino acids. Trimming pared 5 bases from V and 9 bases from J, leaving 8 bases between. CDR3 sequence reads: CASSDGGSPLHF. The DNA for the CDR3 is TGTGCCAGCAGTGACGGGGGTTCACCCCTCCACTTT.

The chain combines TRBV5-1 with TRBJ2-3; 13 bases fit TRBD2. CDR1 and CDR2 from the germline V gene are SGHRS and YFSETQ. Losses at the gene ends were 5 bases for V and 0 bases for J; bases not matched to a gene: 9. The CDR3 loop spans 18 amino acids. The CDR3 sequence: CASRLGLAGVTSTDTQYF. CDR3 coding DNA: TGCGCCAGCAGACTAGGACTAGCGGGGGTTACTAGCACAGATACGCAGTATTTT.

J is TRBJ2-2 and V is TRBV6-5; weak D call: TRBD1 (6 bases). Germline-derived CDR1 and CDR2 are MNHEY and SVGAGI. CDR3 length: 14 residues. V was shortened by 6 bases and J by 6 bases, with 14 bases between the two germline ends. In nucleotides, the CDR3 is TGTGCCAGCAGACTTAACAGGGCAGCCGGGGAGCTGTTTTTT. As protein: CASRLNRAAGELFF.

This chain links TRBV5-4 with TRBJ2-7; D perhaps matches TRBD1 (5 bases). This CDR3 is built from 15 residues. Trimming removed 0 bases from V and 2 bases from J, with 12 bases in between. The germline V gene encodes CDR1 SGHNT and CDR2 YYREEE (reference sequence). The CDR3 here is CASSLVAGSTYEQYF. The DNA of the CDR3 is TGTGCCAGCAGCTTGGTAGCAGGGTCCACCTACGAGCAGTACTTC.

The sample holds a few counts of this clone. This sequence joins TRBV6-6 and TRBJ1-2, with no clear D. V dropped 4 bases and J dropped 8 bases, with 11 bases sitting between them. The CDR3 runs to 12 residues. Germline lookup yields CDR1 MNHNY and CDR2 SVGAGI (reference sequence). The CDR3, as DNA: TGTGCCAGCAGTTCTTCTCAGCGGGGCTACACCTTC. It encodes CASSSSQRGYTF.

The chain links TRBV5-5 to TRBJ1-2, with D possibly TRBD1 on 5 matching bases. The germline gives CDR1 SGHKS, CDR2 YYEKEE (reference sequence). The V gene lost 3 bases and the J gene lost 0 bases, with 15 bases spanning the gap. The CDR3 runs to 16 residues. CDR3 in amino acids: CASSSAQVTANYGYTF. The CDR3 DNA follows: TGTGCCAGCAGCTCCGCACAGGTTACGGCTAACTATGGCTACACCTTC.

V and J are TRBV12-3 or TRBV12-4 and TRBJ1-1; weak D call: TRBD1 (6 bases). V was clipped by 6 bases and J by 8 bases, with 10 bases between them. CDR3 size: 11 residues. CDR3 DNA: TGTGCCAGCAGCCAGGGGCGGGAAGCTTTCTTT. Protein product: CASSQGREAFF.

This clone was counted once. The chain recombines TRBV28 with TRBJ1-5; no reliable D call. V lost 7 bases, J lost 5 bases, and 15 bases lay in between. The CDR3 contains 14 residues. Germline assignment: CDR1 MDHEN and CDR2 SYDVKM. The CDR3 loop is CASKMGGIDQPQHF. The CDR3 region has the DNA TGTGCCAGCAAAATGGGAGGGATTGATCAGCCCCAGCATTTT.

This clone came up a few times. CDR3 coding DNA: TGCGCCAGCAGCTTGGCCGGTCAGGGGTCCAAAAACATTCAGTACTTC. Translation gives CASSLAGQGSKNIQYF. The chain combines TRBV5-1 with TRBJ2-4, with D perhaps TRBD1 (6 bases). With 0 bases removed from V and 2 bases from J, the gap between germline ends came to 12 bases. The CDR3 consists of 16 residues. CDR1 and CDR2 from the germline V gene are SGHRS and YFSETQ. The variable domain in full, completed from reference TRBV5-1 and TRBJ2-4, reads KAGVTQTPRYLIKTRGQQVTLSCSPISGHRSVSWYQQTPGQGLQFLFEYFSETQRNKGNFPGRFSGRQFSNSRSEMNVSTLELGDSALYLCASSLAGQGSKNIQYFGAGTRLSVL.

The chain carries TRBV28 and TRBJ1-1; D is unclear. The CDR3 sequence is 13 residues long. Germline V gene data show CDR1 as MDHEN and CDR2 as SYDVKM. Trimming shortened V by 2 bases and J by 1 base, and 5 bases separated the two germline ends. The CDR3 DNA follows: TGTGCCAGCAGTTTACTTAAGAACACTGAAGCTTTCTTT. Translation: CASSLLKNTEAFF.